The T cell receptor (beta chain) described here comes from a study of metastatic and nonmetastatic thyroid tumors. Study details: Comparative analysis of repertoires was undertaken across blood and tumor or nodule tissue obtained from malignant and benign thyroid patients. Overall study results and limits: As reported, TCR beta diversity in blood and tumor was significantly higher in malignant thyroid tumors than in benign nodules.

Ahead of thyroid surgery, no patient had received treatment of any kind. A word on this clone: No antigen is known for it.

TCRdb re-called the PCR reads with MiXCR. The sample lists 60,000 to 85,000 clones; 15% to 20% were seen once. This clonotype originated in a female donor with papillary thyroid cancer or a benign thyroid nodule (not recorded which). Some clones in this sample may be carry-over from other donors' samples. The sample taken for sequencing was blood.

CDR3 in amino acids: CASSLATGLVTDEQFF. The CDR3 DNA reads TGTGCCAGCAGCTTAGCGACAGGACTGGTAACAGATGAGCAGTTCTTC. The rearrangement links TRBV7-2 to TRBJ2-1, with D perhaps TRBD1 (6 bases). V lost 0 bases to trimming and J lost 8 bases, with 17 bases between them. This CDR3 spans 16 amino acids. Per the germline V gene, CDR1 is SGHTA and CDR2 is FQGNSA.